A selection of T cell receptor beta chains follows, all from one sample in a study of T cells after yellow fever vaccination. TCRdb reprocessed the 5' RACE reads with MiXCR, giving one entry per CDR3 protein. Of 450,000 to 550,000 distinct CDR3 sequences in the sample, 21% were seen once. The specimen was PBMCs, collected less than 25 days after the first yellow fever vaccination. These receptors all come from a young man who received the YFV17D yellow fever vaccine. CDR3s include the opening cysteine and the closing phenylalanine or tryptophan. D genes are given only for firm matches. Expanded clones are given a class, and other clones once, few, many or no size at all.

size	V	J	D	DNA	CDR3
-	TRBV19	TRBJ1-1	TRBD1	TGTGCCACCACGGACAGGGACACTGAAGCTTTCTTT	CATTDRDTEAFF
-	TRBV12-3/TRBV12-4	TRBJ2-1	-	TGTGCCAGCAGACTGACACATGGCACTGAGCAGTTCTTC	CASRLTHGTEQFF
-	TRBV6-2/TRBV6-3	TRBJ2-4	TRBD2	TGTGCCAGCAGTTACTTCCAGACTAGCTCTATTCAGAACTTC	CASSYFQTSSIQNF
-	TRBV18	TRBJ2-2	TRBD2	TGTGCCAGCTCACCAGTAGCGGGGACGAACACCGGGGAGCTGTTTTTT	CASSPVAGTNTGELFF
many	TRBV7-2	TRBJ2-2	-	TGTGCCAGCAGCTTAAGGGCAAGTCGCGACACCGGGGAGCTGTTTTTT	CASSLRASRDTGELFF
few	TRBV7-2	TRBJ1-6	TRBD1	TGTGCCAGCAGCTCGGGACAGGGTGGGGATGTCTCCCACTTT	CASSSGQGGDVSHF
few	TRBV4-1	TRBJ2-6	-	TGCGCCAGCAGCCAAGTGATTTCTGGGGCCAACGTCCTGACTTTC	CASSQVISGANVLTF
-	TRBV9	TRBJ2-1	-	TGTGCCAGCAGCATGGGGGGTTTAGAGCAGTTCTTC	CASSMGGLEQFF
few	TRBV6-1	TRBJ2-2	TRBD2	TGTGCCAGCAGTACCCTCGGGGGGACCGGGGAGCTGTTTTTT	CASSTLGGTGELFF
-	TRBV11-2	TRBJ2-6	-	TGTGCCAGCAGCCTCTCCCCGAGACAGTACTCTGGGGCCAACGTCCTGACTTTC	CASSLSPRQYSGANVLTF
many	TRBV12-3/TRBV12-4	TRBJ1-4	-	TGTGCCAGCAGTCCCCCAGGAACAACTAATGAAAAACTGTTTTTT	CASSPPGTTNEKLFF
-	TRBV11-2	TRBJ1-2	-	TGTGCCAGCAGCTTTGCACAGTTCTATGGCTACACCTTC	CASSFAQFYGYTF
-	TRBV12-3/TRBV12-4	TRBJ2-7	-	TGTGCCAGCAGTTTACCACCGGGTATCTACGAGCAGTACTTC	CASSLPPGIYEQYF
few	TRBV4-2	TRBJ2-2	-	TGTGCCAGCAGCCAGACCCGTCGGGTTAACACCGGGGAGCTGTTTTTT	CASSQTRRVNTGELFF
-	TRBV11-3	TRBJ2-1	-	TGTGCCAGCAGCTTCGGGAGCCTAAACTACAATGAGCAGTTCTTC	CASSFGSLNYNEQFF
-	TRBV10-3	TRBJ2-1	TRBD2	TGTGCCATCAGCAAGGGACTAGCGGGGGACCTACGGGGAAATGAGCAGTTCTTC	CAISKGLAGDLRGNEQFF
many	TRBV5-1	TRBJ1-2	-	TGCGCCAGCAGCTTGGGACCTGATTACTATGGCTACACCTTC	CASSLGPDYYGYTF
-	TRBV20-1	TRBJ2-5	-	TGCAGTGCTAGAGGCACGGGCCAAGATTGGGAGACCCAGTACTTC	CSARGTGQDWETQYF
many	TRBV5-1	TRBJ2-5	TRBD1	TGCGCCAGCAGCAGGGGGCGCGGAGAGACCCAGTACTTC	CASSRGRGETQYF
-	TRBV4-1	TRBJ2-3	TRBD2	TGCGCCAGCAGCCAAAGGGGATGGACTAGAGGGAGCACAGATACGCAGTATTTT	CASSQRGWTRGSTDTQYF
-	TRBV20-1	TRBJ2-7	-	TGCAGTGCTAGAAGGACTCCTGGGCTCTACGAGCAGTACTTC	CSARRTPGLYEQYF
few	TRBV20-1	TRBJ1-1	-	TGCAGTGCTAGGCGGTGGGAGGAAGCTTTCTTT	CSARRWEEAFF
few	TRBV28	TRBJ2-5	TRBD2	TGTGCCAGCAGTTTAATTGTAGCGGGGAGGGAAGAGACCCAGTACTTC	CASSLIVAGREETQYF
few	TRBV29-1	TRBJ2-1	-	TGCAGCGTTCGGTCTCTCTCCTACAATGAGCAGTTCTTC	CSVRSLSYNEQFF
-	TRBV4-3	TRBJ2-1	-	TGCGCCAGCAGCCAACAGCTGGGGACGCTTCGTCCGTCAGCAGAGCAGTTCTTC	CASSQQLGTLRPSAEQFF
-	TRBV27	TRBJ1-2	TRBD1	TGTGCCAGCAGTTCAGGGGGCGGTAACTATGGCTACACCTTC	CASSSGGGNYGYTF
-	TRBV7-2	TRBJ2-1	TRBD2	TGTGCCAGCAGCTTACGGTCTAGCGGGGGGGAGAGTGAGCAGTTCTTC	CASSLRSSGGESEQFF
-	TRBV30	TRBJ2-3	-	TGTGCCTGGAGAAGGGACGGCCGTACAGATACGCAGTATTTT	CAWRRDGRTDTQYF
-	TRBV7-2	TRBJ2-3	-	TGTGCCACCAGACGGTTCACAGATACGCAGTATTTT	CATRRFTDTQYF
-	TRBV5-1	TRBJ2-3	TRBD1	TGCGCCAGCAGCGTTTATGGACAGGGGCCCCCAGATACGCAGTATTTT	CASSVYGQGPPDTQYF
-	TRBV7-7	TRBJ2-1	-	TGTGCCAGCAGCCCCGGACACCGAAGTGAGCAGTTCTTC	CASSPGHRSEQFF
-	TRBV4-3	TRBJ2-1	TRBD2	TGCGCCAGCAGCCAAGTAGCGGGGGGAGCCTACAATGAGCAGTTCTTC	CASSQVAGGAYNEQFF
-	TRBV27	TRBJ2-7	-	TGTGCCAGCAGTTCCCGGGACCGGACCTACGAGCAGTACTTC	CASSSRDRTYEQYF
few	TRBV2	TRBJ1-6	-	TGTGCCAGCAGTGAAGGACCTATCGGTTCACCCCTCCACTTT	CASSEGPIGSPLHF
-	TRBV5-1	TRBJ2-6	-	TGCGCCAGCAGCTTGGCATTTTTCAGGGCCGGGGCCAACGTCCTGACTTTC	CASSLAFFRAGANVLTF
few	TRBV10-3	TRBJ1-1	TRBD1	TGTGCCACCGGGAGAGGGGGCAGTGGAAGCACTGAAGCTTTCTTT	CATGRGGSGSTEAFF
-	TRBV20-1	TRBJ1-4	TRBD1	TGCAGTGCTATTACAGGGGAGGGGGAAAAACTGTTTTTT	CSAITGEGEKLFF
-	TRBV5-1	TRBJ2-7	-	TGCGCCAGCAGCTTAGCGGATCCCCTCTACGAGCAGTACTTC	CASSLADPLYEQYF
-	TRBV4-1	TRBJ2-5	TRBD2	TGCGCCAGCAGCCTACAAGCATGGGGACTAGCGGCGGTGGGGGAGACCCAGTACTTC	CASSLQAWGLAAVGETQYF
-	TRBV6-1	TRBJ1-4	-	TGTGCCAGCAGTGGGTCCAGGATAAATGAAAAACTGTTTTTT	CASSGSRINEKLFF
few	TRBV5-6	TRBJ1-1	-	TGTGCCAGCAGCTTGGTCAGGGCCCTTTATGACACTGAAGCTTTCTTT	CASSLVRALYDTEAFF
-	TRBV5-1	TRBJ2-2	-	TGCGCCAGCAGCTTGGGACAGGTTGCCACCGGGGAGCTGTTTTTT	CASSLGQVATGELFF
-	TRBV6-5	TRBJ2-7	TRBD1	TGTTCCAGCAGTTACTCGAAAGGGACAGGGACCTACGAGCAGTACTTC	CSSSYSKGTGTYEQYF
few	TRBV5-1	TRBJ2-5	TRBD1	TGCGCCAGCAGCTTGTTCGGACAGGGCGAAGAGACCCAGTACTTC	CASSLFGQGEETQYF
few	TRBV14	TRBJ2-7	-	TGTGCCAGCAGCCTCCGGGACACCGGCTCCTACGAGCAGTACTTC	CASSLRDTGSYEQYF
-	TRBV6-5	TRBJ2-2	-	TGTGCCAGCAGTTTCGGGGACGGTTACACCGGGGAGCTGTTTTTT	CASSFGDGYTGELFF